This record concerns one T cell receptor (beta chain) sequence. Its binding antigen is unknown. It has no much larger one-base neighbor in the sample; base qualities were not kept. Genomic DNA was isolated from the sorted cells so that the TCRbeta CDR3 region could be sequenced. The immunoSEQ Assay was used to sequence the TCRbeta CDR3 regions. What TCRdb holds here is the immuneACCESS table cut down to in-frame rearrangements. Part of the clones is not present; checked against another copy, under half of the missing clones reflect an unresolved V gene, and the others are unexplained. The sample table contains tens of thousands of clones; only one count was recorded for over 80% of them. Clones ranked in the top ten supply 6.5% to 8% of the sample. These data belong to a study of OX40 agonist ivuxolimab in advanced cancers. For context, the study as a whole: Ivuxolimab was a fully human IgG2 agonistic monoclonal antibody targeting the costimulatory receptor OX40 (CD134). Partial responses occurred in three dose-escalation patients: two with cutaneous melanoma and one with hepatocellular carcinoma. Intravenous ivuxolimab was administered to patients every 2 weeks at six dose levels: 0.01, 0.1, 0.3, 1.5, 3 and 10 mg/kg. Of the approximately 50 patients in dose escalation, around 19 had hepatocellular carcinoma, some 15 had melanoma, 9 had renal cell carcinoma and 9 had head and neck cancer. Prior anti-PD-1, anti-PD-L1 or anti-CTLA-4 therapy was permitted, and approximately 40% of dose-escalation patients had received checkpoint inhibitors. Peripheral TCRbeta sequencing aimed to test whether ivuxolimab altered TCR sequence diversity and caused clonal T-cell expansion. The monotherapy dose-escalation portion (N ≈ 52 patients) of the phase I ivuxolimab trial is reported in the paper. A male proportion of 82.7% and a mean age of about 60 years, ranging from 23 to 79, were recorded for the dose-escalation cohort. Overall results and qualifications from the work: Low levels of normalized T-cell clonal expansion were also seen in some nonresponding patients. In the 0.1-3.0 mg/kg groups, partial responders were among the patients with the lowest normalized peripheral clonal expansion, particularly in CD8+ T cells. On average, CD8+ T cells showed more expanded clones than CD4+ T cells after ivuxolimab. Clonal expansion of both CD4+ and CD8+ blood T cells was observed from baseline to week 6 at doses 0.1 to 3.0 mg/kg. Antigen specificity was not determined for the clonally expanded peripheral T cells.

Patients with autoimmune disease history or receiving systemic immunosuppression were excluded from the trial. In every dose cohort, peripheral blood was drawn for TCR sequencing at baseline, cycle 4 day 1, and cycle 7 day 1. The samples were taken from a phase I, first-in-human, multicenter, open-label dose-escalation trial of ivuxolimab. Adults with locally advanced or metastatic head and neck squamous cell, hepatocellular, melanoma or renal cell carcinoma were enrolled in the trial. Before TCR sequencing, CD4+ T cells and CD8+ T cells from peripheral blood were sorted into separate populations. CDR1 SGHVS and CDR2 FQNEAQ are derived from the germline V gene. The CDR3 sequence holds 17 residues, the cysteine and phenylalanine included. The DNA shown is the 51-base CDR3, in frame from base 1. Trimmed from V: 4 bases; trimmed from J: 4 bases; junction bases lacking a gene match: 13.

The receptor was derived from an adult with an advanced solid tumor such as melanoma, head and neck, liver or kidney cancer. The sequencing here drew on CD4+ or CD8+ T cells sorted from blood, taken in a trial of the OX40 agonist ivuxolimab. This receptor chain uses TRBV7-8 and TRBJ2-1; 7 bases in between match TRBD2. The DNA sequence follows: TGTGCCAGCAGCTCCCGGGCTGGCGGGAGCCTATACAATGAGCAGTTCTTC. This yields the protein CASSSRAGGSLYNEQFF.